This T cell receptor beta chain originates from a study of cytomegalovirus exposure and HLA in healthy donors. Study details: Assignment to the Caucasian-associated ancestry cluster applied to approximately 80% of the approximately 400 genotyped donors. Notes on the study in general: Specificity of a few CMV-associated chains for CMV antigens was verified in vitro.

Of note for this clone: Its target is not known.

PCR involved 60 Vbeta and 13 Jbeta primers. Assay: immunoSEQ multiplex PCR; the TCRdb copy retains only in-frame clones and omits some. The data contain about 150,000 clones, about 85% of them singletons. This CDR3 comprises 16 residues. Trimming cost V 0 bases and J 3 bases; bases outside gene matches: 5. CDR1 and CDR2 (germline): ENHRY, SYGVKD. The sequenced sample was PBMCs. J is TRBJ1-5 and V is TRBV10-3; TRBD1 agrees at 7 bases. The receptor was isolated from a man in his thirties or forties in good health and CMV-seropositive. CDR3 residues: CAISESRGRVNQPQHF. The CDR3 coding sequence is TGTGCCATCAGTGAGTCTAGGGGGCGAGTCAATCAGCCCCAGCATTTT.